These T cell receptor beta chains were read from a single sample in a study of Graves' ophthalmopathy and Graves' hyperthyroidism. TCRdb reanalysed the multiplex PCR reads using MiXCR and keeps one entry per CDR3 protein. The repertoire holds over 500,000 distinct CDR3 sequences, with 22% as singletons. Sequencing was done on a sample of peripheral blood. These receptors originate from a woman between 18 and 29 years old with stable Graves' hyperthyroidism. Some clones in this sample may be carry-over from other donors' samples. CDR3s include the opening cysteine and the closing phenylalanine or tryptophan. A D gene is named only where the DNA matches it firmly. Size is stated for part of the rows, as once, few or many counts, or as a class when the clone is expanded.

V gene	D gene	J gene	clone size	CDR3 protein	CDR3 DNA
TRBV5-1	NA	TRBJ2-2	NA	CASNGQGTTGELFF	TGCGCCAGCAACGGGCAGGGGACGACCGGGGAGCTGTTTTTT
TRBV11-2	TRBD1	TRBJ1-2	many	CASSLSDRGHYGYTF	TGTGCCAGCAGCCTATCGGACAGGGGGCACTATGGCTACACCTTC
TRBV25-1	TRBD2	TRBJ2-7	few	CASKAPLANDEQYF	TGTGCCAGCAAAGCTCCACTAGCGAACGACGAGCAGTACTTC
TRBV12-3/TRBV12-4	NA	TRBJ1-3	many	CASSPLSNTIYF	TGTGCCAGCAGCCCCCTAAGCAACACCATATATTTT
TRBV6-1	TRBD1	TRBJ2-3	NA	CASSDRQGPSTDTQYF	TGTGCCAGCAGTGATAGACAGGGCCCAAGCACAGATACGCAGTATTTT
TRBV5-1	NA	TRBJ2-7	few	CASSLELGPYEQYF	TGCGCCAGCAGCTTGGAGTTGGGGCCCTACGAGCAGTACTTC
TRBV6-1	NA	TRBJ1-6	many	CASSEARDSPLHF	TGTGCCAGCAGTGAAGCTAGGGATTCACCCCTCCACTTT
TRBV6-5	NA	TRBJ2-7	many	CASSYFPGGNEQYF	TGTGCCAGCAGTTACTTCCCGGGGGGCAACGAGCAGTACTTC
TRBV12-3/TRBV12-4	TRBD1	TRBJ1-2	NA	CASSQQGAGNYGYTF	TGTGCCAGCAGTCAACAGGGGGCAGGGAACTATGGCTACACCTTC
TRBV11-2	TRBD1	TRBJ2-5	few	CASSPRQGASETQYF	TGTGCCAGCAGCCCACGACAGGGGGCATCGGAGACCCAGTACTTC
TRBV11-2	NA	TRBJ2-7	NA	CASSLLTGQSYEQYF	TGTGCCAGCAGCTTACTGACCGGACAGAGCTACGAGCAGTACTTC
TRBV5-5	TRBD1	TRBJ1-2	many	CASRFPGQGDGYTF	TGTGCCAGCAGATTCCCGGGACAGGGAGATGGCTACACCTTC
TRBV10-3	NA	TRBJ2-5	many	CAISRARSVETQYF	TGTGCCATCAGCAGGGCGCGGTCGGTAGAGACCCAGTACTTC
TRBV20-1	NA	TRBJ1-2	NA	CSARLGSYGYTF	TGCAGTGCTAGACTGGGGAGCTATGGCTACACCTTC
TRBV9	NA	TRBJ1-1	few	CASSVSGGRTEAFF	TGTGCCAGCAGCGTATCCGGGGGGCGTACTGAAGCTTTCTTT